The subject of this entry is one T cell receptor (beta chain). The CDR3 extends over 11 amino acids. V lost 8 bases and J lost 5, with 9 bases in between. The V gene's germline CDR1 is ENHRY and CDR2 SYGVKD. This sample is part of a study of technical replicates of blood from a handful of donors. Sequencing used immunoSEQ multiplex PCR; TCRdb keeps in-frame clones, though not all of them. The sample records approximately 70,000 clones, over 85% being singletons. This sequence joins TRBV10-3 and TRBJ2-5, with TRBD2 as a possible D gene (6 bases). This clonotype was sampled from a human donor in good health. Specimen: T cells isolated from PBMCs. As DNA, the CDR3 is TGTGCCATCGGGACTGGGGAGACCCAGTACTTC. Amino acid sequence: CAIGTGETQYF.